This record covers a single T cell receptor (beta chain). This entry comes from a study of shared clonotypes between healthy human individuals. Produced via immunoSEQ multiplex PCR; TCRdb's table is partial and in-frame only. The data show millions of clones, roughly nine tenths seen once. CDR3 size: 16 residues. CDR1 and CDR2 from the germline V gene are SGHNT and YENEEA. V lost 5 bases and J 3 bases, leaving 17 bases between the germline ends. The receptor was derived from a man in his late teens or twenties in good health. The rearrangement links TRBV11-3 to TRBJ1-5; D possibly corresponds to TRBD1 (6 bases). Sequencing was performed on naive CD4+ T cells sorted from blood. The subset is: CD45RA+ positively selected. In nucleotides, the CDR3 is TGTGCCAGCAGCCCCCGTAGCAGGGGCCTCAATCAGCCCCAGCATTTT. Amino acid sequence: CASSPRSRGLNQPQHF. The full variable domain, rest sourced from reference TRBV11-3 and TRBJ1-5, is EAGVVQSPRYKIIEKKQPVAFWCNPISGHNTLYWYLQNLGQGPELLIRYENEEAVDDSQLPKDRFSAERLKGVDSTLKIQPAELGDSAVYLCASSPRSRGLNQPQHFGDGTRLSIL.